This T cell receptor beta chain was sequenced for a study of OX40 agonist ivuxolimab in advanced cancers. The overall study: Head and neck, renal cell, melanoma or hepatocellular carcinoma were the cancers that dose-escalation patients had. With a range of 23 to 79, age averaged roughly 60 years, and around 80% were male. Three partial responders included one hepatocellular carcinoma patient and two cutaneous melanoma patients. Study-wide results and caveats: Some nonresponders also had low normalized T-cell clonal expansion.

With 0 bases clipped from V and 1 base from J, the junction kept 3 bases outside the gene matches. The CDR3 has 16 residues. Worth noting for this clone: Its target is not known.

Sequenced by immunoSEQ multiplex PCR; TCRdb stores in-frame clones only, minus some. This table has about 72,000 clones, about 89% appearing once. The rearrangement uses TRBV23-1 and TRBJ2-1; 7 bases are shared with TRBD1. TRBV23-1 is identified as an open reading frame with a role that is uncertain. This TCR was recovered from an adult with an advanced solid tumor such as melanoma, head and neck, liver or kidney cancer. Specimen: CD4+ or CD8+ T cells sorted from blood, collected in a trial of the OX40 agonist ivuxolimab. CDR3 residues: CASSQSRGRSYNEQFF. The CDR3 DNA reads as TGCGCCAGCAGTCAATCTAGGGGGCGTTCCTACAATGAGCAGTTCTTC.